One sample yielded the 16 T cell receptor beta chains listed below, sequenced in a study of beta chain features in type 1 diabetes. Reverse transcribing all isolated RNA meant expressed TCRB transcripts were sequenced. TCRdb's copy holds only in-frame clones and misses some; the assay was immunoSEQ multiplex PCR. The sample consists of under 800,000 clones, roughly a sixth of them appearing once. The specimen was naive CD4+ T cells from blood. All receptors derive from a young man in good health.

CDR3 residues: CASSVDSPSTDTQYF. The CDR3 DNA reads as TGTGCCAGCAGCGTAGACAGCCCTAGCACAGATACGCAGTATTTT. V gene TRBV9 combines with J gene TRBJ2-3; D remains unclear. V lost 0 bases to trimming and J lost 0 bases, with 8 bases between them. Per the germline V gene, CDR1 is SGDLS and CDR2 is YYNGEE. This CDR3 comprises 15 residues.

This clone came up a few times. This chain links TRBV7-2 with TRBJ1-1; D unclear. V was pared by 1 base and J by 2 bases, with 11 bases between. This CDR3 has 15 amino acids. The germline CDR1 and CDR2 sequences are SGHTA and FQGNSA. Written as DNA, the CDR3 is TGTGCCAGCAGCTTAGAACGGGGTATCAACACTGAAGCTTTCTTT. This encodes CASSLERGINTEAFF. Combining the CDR3 with reference TRBV7-2 and TRBJ1-1 gives the whole variable domain GAGVSQSPSNKVTEKGKDVELRCDPISGHTALYWYRQSLGQGLEFLIYFQGNSAPDKSGLPSDRFSAERTGGSVSTLTIQRTQQEDSAVYLCASSLERGINTEAFFGQGTRLTVV.

The V gene is TRBV4-2, the J gene TRBJ1-4; a weak D match, TRBD1 (5 bases). This CDR3 contains 15 residues. The germline gives CDR1 LGHNA, CDR2 YNFKEQ. V lost 0 bases and J 5 bases, leaving 10 bases between the germline ends. The CDR3 DNA reads TGTGCCAGCAGCCAAGATGCAGGGTGGAATGAAAAACTGTTTTTT. It is translated as CASSQDAGWNEKLFF.

The chain has TRBV15 and TRBJ1-4, with D possibly being TRBD1 (5 bases). CDR3 length: 17 amino acids. Germline loops: CDR1 LNHNV, CDR2 YYDKDF (reference sequence). V was pared by 2 bases and J by 3 bases, with 16 bases between. The CDR3 here is CATSRSRAGTANEKLFF. The CDR3 region has the DNA TGTGCCACCAGCAGATCGAGGGCCGGGACCGCTAATGAAAAACTGTTTTTT.

V gene TRBV27 combines with J gene TRBJ2-5, with TRBD2 matching over 16 bases. Trimming removed 4 bases from V and 5 bases from J; junction bases left unmatched: 10. Germline values: CDR1 MNHEY, CDR2 SMNVEV (reference sequence). CDR3 length equals 18 residues. In DNA, the CDR3 is TGTGCCAGCAGTTCACACCCCCGGGGACTAGCGGGAGGGGAGACCCAGTACTTC. The encoded protein is CASSSHPRGLAGGETQYF.

This chain connects TRBV11-2 to TRBJ1-1; the D gene is possibly TRBD1 (6 bases). Per germline, CDR1 SGHAT and CDR2 FQNNGV. Trimming left V 4 bases short and J 7 bases short, with 16 bases between. This CDR3 is 14 amino acids long. The CDR3 coding sequence is TGTGCCAGCAGCTCTCTCAGGGGTCGAGGTGAAGCTTTCTTT. Translated: CASSSLRGRGEAFF.

V usage is TRBV25-1 and J usage is TRBJ1-1; D is unresolved. The CDR3 loop spans 11 amino acids. Germline V gives CDR1 MGHDK, CDR2 SYGVNS. Trimming removed 7 bases from V and 2 bases from J, with 5 bases in between. The CDR3 region is CASIENTEAFF. CDR3 in DNA: TGTGCCAGCATAGAAAACACTGAAGCTTTCTTT.

The chain uses TRBV10-3 and TRBJ2-1, with D perhaps TRBD2 (6 bases). Between the trimmed V and J ends, which lost 9 bases and 2 bases, there was a span of 17 bases. Germline-derived CDR1 and CDR2 are ENHRY and SYGVKD. CDR3 length: 15 amino acids. CDR3 in amino acids: CAMADVSGAYNEQFF. The CDR3 nucleotides read TGTGCCATGGCTGACGTGTCGGGAGCCTACAATGAGCAGTTCTTC.

There are a few counts of this clone. The chain recombines TRBV4-1 with TRBJ1-1; maybe TRBD1 (6 bases). Germline values: CDR1 MGHRA, CDR2 YSYEKL. Trimming removed 1 base at V and 11 bases at J, with 11 bases between. The CDR3 sequence is 12 residues long. CDR3 sequence: CASSQGTGNAFF. The CDR3 DNA follows: TGCGCCAGCAGCCAAGGAACAGGGAATGCTTTCTTT.

This clone was picked up a small number of times. V usage is TRBV4-3 and J usage is TRBJ1-1; D remains unclear. This CDR3 is built from 14 residues. Germline assignment: CDR1 LGHNA and CDR2 YSLEER. Trimming cost V 4 bases and J 3 bases, with 12 bases left between them. In DNA, the CDR3 is TGCGCCAGCAGCCCCAGTGGGTGGTACACTGAAGCTTTCTTT. This sequence encodes CASSPSGWYTEAFF.

V gene TRBV27 combines with J gene TRBJ1-1; perhaps TRBD1 as D (5 bases). This CDR3 region has 14 residues. Germline V lookup: CDR1 MNHEY, CDR2 SMNVEV (reference sequence). V was shortened by 7 bases and J by 0 bases, with 12 bases between the two germline ends. CDR3 sequence reads: CASKRDSMNTEAFF. The CDR3 nucleotides read TGTGCCAGCAAACGGGACTCTATGAACACTGAAGCTTTCTTT.

This clone was seen a few times. The J gene is TRBJ2-4, the V gene TRBV7-2, with D perhaps TRBD2 (6 bases). This CDR3 is 16 amino acids long. Trimming stripped 5 bases from V and 0 bases from J, with 14 bases between. Germline CDR1 is SGHTA and CDR2 is FQGNSA. The DNA for the CDR3 is TGTGCCAGCAGCCGGGACTCCCCAGCAGCCAAAAACATTCAGTACTTC. It yields the protein CASSRDSPAAKNIQYF.

The gene calls are TRBV9 and TRBJ2-1; 8 positions agree with TRBD1. This CDR3 comprises 16 residues. Germline V gene lookup returns CDR1 SGDLS and CDR2 YYNGEE. V shed 4 bases and J 1 base; nucleotides not matched to a gene: 7. CDR3 bases: TGTGCCAGCAGCTCCCGCGACAGGGGTTCCTACAATGAGCAGTTCTTC. The encoded protein is CASSSRDRGSYNEQFF. Based on the CDR3 plus reference TRBV9 and TRBJ2-1, the full variable domain is DSGVTQTPKHLITATGQRVTLRCSPRSGDLSVYWYQQSLDQGLQFLIQYYNGEERAKGNILERFSAQQFPDLHSELNLSSLELGDSALYFCASSSRDRGSYNEQFFGPGTRLTVL.

This clone was picked up one time. V gene TRBV9 combines with J gene TRBJ2-3, with TRBD1 matching 11 bases. The germline V gene has CDR1 SGDLS and CDR2 YYNGEE. CDR3 length equals 19 residues. The V segment lost 0 bases and the J segment 1 base; nucleotides outside the gene matches: 10. The DNA of the CDR3 is TGTGCCAGCAGCGTAGAGCTACTACGGACAGGGGGCGGCACAGATACGCAGTATTTT. Translation gives CASSVELLRTGGGTDTQYF.

This clone was observed a handful of times. The CDR3 DNA sequence: TGTGCCTGGGGGGAAAGGTCAGATACGCAGTATTTT. Amino acids: CAWGERSDTQYF. The gene calls are TRBV30 and TRBJ2-3; D is uncertain. Trimming removed 5 bases from V and 4 bases from J, with 10 bases in between. Germline V CDR1 and CDR2: GTSNPN, SVGIG (reference sequence). The CDR3 has 12 residues. The whole variable domain, remainder taken from reference TRBV30 and TRBJ2-3, is SQTIHQWPATLVQPVGSPLSLECTVEGTSNPNLYWYRQAAGRGLQLLFYSVGIGQISSEVPQNLSASRPQDRQFILSSKKLLLSDSGFYLCAWGERSDTQYFGPGTRLTVL.

V and J are TRBV27 and TRBJ1-5, with 9 bases lining up with TRBD1. Losses at the gene ends were 6 bases for V and 2 bases for J; bases not matched to a gene: 8. This CDR3 region has 16 residues. Per the germline V gene, CDR1 is MNHEY and CDR2 is SMNVEV (reference sequence). For the CDR3, the DNA is TGTGCCAGCAGAAGGGACAGGGTTGGCCGCAATCAGCCCCAGCATTTT. Residues: CASRRDRVGRNQPQHF.